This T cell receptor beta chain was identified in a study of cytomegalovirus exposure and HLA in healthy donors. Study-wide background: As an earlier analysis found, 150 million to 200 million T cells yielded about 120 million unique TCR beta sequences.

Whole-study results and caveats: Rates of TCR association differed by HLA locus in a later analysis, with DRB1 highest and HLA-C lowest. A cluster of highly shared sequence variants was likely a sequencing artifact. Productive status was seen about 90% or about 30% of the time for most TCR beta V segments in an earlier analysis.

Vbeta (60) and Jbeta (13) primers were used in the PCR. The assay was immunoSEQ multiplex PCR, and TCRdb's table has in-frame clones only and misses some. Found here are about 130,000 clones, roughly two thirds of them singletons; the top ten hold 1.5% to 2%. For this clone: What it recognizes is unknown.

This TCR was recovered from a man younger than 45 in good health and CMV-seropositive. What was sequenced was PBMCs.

CDR3 residues: CASSEPGAIAGQPQHF. The CDR3 DNA is TGTGCCAGCAGTGAACCAGGGGCCATAGCGGGTCAGCCCCAGCATTTT. This sequence joins TRBV25-1 and TRBJ1-5; the D gene is possibly TRBD1 (6 bases). The germline V gene encodes CDR1 MGHDK and CDR2 SYGVNS. V lost 2 bases, J lost 6 bases, and 17 bases lay in between. This CDR3 contains 16 residues.